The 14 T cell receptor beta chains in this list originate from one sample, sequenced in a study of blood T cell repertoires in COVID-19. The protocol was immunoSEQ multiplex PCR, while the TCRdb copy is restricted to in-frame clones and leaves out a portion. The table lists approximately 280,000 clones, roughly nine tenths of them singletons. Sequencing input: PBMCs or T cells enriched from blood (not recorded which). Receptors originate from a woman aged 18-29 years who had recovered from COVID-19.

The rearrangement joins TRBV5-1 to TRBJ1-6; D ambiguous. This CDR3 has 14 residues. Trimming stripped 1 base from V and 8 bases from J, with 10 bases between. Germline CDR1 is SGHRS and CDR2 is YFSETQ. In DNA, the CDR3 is TGCGCCAGCAGCTTGAAGGGAGCGGATTCACCCCTCCACTTT. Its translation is CASSLKGADSPLHF.

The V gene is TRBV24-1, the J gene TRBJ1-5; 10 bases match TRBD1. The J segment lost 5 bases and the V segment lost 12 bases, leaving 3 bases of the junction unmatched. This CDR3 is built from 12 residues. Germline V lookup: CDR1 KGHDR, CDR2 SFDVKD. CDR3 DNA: TGTGCCGCCGGACAGGGGGATCAGCCCCAGCATTTT. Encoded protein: CAAGQGDQPQHF.

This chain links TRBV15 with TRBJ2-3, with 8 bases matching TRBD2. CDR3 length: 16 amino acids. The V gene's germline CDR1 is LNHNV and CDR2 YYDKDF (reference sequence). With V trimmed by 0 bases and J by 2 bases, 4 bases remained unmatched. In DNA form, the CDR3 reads TGTGCCACCAGCAGAGACGCTAGCGGGTCCACAGATACGCAGTATTTT. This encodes CATSRDASGSTDTQYF. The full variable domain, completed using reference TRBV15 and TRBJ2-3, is DAMVIQNPRYQVTQFGKPVTLSCSQTLNHNVMYWYQQKSSQAPKLLFHYYDKDFNNEADTPDNFQSRRPNTSFCFLDIRSPGLGDTAMYLCATSRDASGSTDTQYFGPGTRLTVL.

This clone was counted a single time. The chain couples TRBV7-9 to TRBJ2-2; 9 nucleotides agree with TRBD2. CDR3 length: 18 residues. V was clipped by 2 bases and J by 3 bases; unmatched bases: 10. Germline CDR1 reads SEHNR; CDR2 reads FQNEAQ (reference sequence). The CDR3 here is CASSLLVRGGPDTGELFF. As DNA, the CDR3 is TGTGCCAGCAGCTTATTGGTGCGGGGGGGACCCGACACCGGGGAGCTGTTTTTT.

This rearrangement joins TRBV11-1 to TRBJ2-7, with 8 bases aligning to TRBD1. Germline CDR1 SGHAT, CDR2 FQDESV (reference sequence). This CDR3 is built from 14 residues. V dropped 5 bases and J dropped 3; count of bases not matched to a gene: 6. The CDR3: CASSPDRAYYEQYF. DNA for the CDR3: TGTGCCAGCAGCCCGGACAGGGCTTACTACGAGCAGTACTTC.

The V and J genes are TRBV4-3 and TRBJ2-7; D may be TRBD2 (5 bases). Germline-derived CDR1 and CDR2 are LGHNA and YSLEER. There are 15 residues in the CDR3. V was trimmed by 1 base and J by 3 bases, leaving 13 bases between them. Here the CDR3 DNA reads TGCGCCAGCAGCCAAGGGGCGGACTGGAGCTACGAGCAGTACTTC. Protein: CASSQGADWSYEQYF.

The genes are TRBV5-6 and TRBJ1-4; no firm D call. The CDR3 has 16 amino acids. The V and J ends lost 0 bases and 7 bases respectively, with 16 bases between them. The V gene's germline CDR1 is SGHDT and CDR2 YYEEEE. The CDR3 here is CASSLGAALGGEKLFF. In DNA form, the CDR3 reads TGTGCCAGCAGCTTGGGAGCCGCCCTAGGCGGTGAAAAACTGTTTTTT. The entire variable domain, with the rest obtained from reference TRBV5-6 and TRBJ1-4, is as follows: DAGVTQSPTHLIKTRGQQVTLRCSPKSGHDTVSWYQQALGQGPQFIFQYYEEEERQRGNFPDRFSGHQFPNYSSELNVNALLLGDSALYLCASSLGAALGGEKLFFGSGTQLSVL.

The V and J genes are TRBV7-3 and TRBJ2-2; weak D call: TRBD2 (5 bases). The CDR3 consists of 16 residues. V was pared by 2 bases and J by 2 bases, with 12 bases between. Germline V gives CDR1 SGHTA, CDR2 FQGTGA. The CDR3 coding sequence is TGTGCCAGCAGCTTACGAGAAGCGGAAAACACCGGGGAGCTGTTTTTT. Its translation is CASSLREAENTGELFF.

The CDR3 here is CASSERQGFNQPQHF. The CDR3 nucleotides are TGTGCCAGCAGTGAAAGACAGGGATTCAATCAGCCCCAGCATTTT. The chain uses TRBV6-1 and TRBJ1-5; 7 bases align to TRBD1. The CDR3 covers 15 residues. CDR1 is MNHNS, CDR2 SASEGT, per germline. The junction had 4 bases not matched to a gene; V was cut back by 2 bases and J by 3 bases.

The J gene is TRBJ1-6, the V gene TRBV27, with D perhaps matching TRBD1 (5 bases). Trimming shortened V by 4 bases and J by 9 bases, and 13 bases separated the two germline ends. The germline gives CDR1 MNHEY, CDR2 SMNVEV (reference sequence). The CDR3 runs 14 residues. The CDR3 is CASSSAGFSSPLHF. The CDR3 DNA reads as TGTGCCAGCAGTTCCGCAGGGTTTAGTTCACCCCTCCACTTT.

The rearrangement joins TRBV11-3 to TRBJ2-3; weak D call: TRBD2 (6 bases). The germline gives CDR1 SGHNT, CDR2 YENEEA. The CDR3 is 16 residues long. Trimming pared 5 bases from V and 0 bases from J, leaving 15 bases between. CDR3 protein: CASSPLATTSTDTQYF. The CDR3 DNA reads TGTGCCAGCAGCCCACTAGCAACCACTAGCACAGATACGCAGTATTTT.

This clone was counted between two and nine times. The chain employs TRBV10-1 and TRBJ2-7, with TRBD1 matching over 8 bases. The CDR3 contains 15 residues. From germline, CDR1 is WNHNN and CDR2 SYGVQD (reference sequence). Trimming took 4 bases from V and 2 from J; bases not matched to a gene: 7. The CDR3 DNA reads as TGCGCCAGCAGTGGATGGGACAGGCGAACCTACGAGCAGTACTTC. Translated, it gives CASSGWDRRTYEQYF.

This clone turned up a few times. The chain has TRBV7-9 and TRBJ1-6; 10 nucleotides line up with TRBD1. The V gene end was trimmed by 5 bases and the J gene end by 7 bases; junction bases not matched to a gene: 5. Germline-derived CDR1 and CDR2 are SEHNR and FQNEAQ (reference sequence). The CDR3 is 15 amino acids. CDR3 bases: TGTGCCAGCAGCCCAGGGGACAGGGGAAATTCACCCCTCCACTTT. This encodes CASSPGDRGNSPLHF.

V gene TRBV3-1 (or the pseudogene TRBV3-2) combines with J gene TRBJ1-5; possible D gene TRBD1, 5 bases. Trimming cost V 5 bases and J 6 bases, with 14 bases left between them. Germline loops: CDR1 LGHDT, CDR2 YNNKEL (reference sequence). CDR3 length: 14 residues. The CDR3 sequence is CASSETVVGQPQHF. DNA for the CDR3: TGTGCCAGCAGCGAGACAGTGGTGGGTCAGCCCCAGCATTTT.